This T cell receptor (beta chain) comes out of a study of T cell responses to AZD1222 COVID-19 vaccine. Whole-study context: Researchers grouped second doses given at about 4 or about 12 weeks into one pool. Study findings and constraints: Unmutated variant regions are reportedly the target of nearly half of TCRs that are spike-specific. Vaccine-associated CD4 TCRs ranged over spike, dominating at 160-218 and 743-854. Most donors were white British and more were female, and clonal diversity was possibly underestimated.

Using immunoSEQ multiplex PCR, the repertoire was profiled, and TCRdb retains in-frame clones only, with some absent. The sample records around 30,000 clones, roughly 90% being singletons. V lost 0 bases and J lost 6, with 6 bases in between. The CDR3 is 13 residues long. Per the germline V gene, CDR1 is SGHTA and CDR2 is FQGNSA. This clone was seen once. Its target is unknown. The clonotype comes from an adult in good health. The input for sequencing was peripheral blood, taken on day 0 of AZD1222 vaccination. The chain has TRBV7-2 and TRBJ1-5; D call uncertain. The CDR3 nucleotides read TGTGCCAGCAGCTTAGCGTACGGTCAGCCCCAGCATTTT. It translates to CASSLAYGQPQHF.